Below, one T cell receptor beta chain is given with its context. As yet, its antigen is unknown. CDR3 length equals 12 residues. The V end was cut by 3 bases, the J end by 5 bases, with 6 bases between. Germline V gene sequence: CDR1 LNHDA, CDR2 SQIVND (reference sequence). This sample is part of a study of cytomegalovirus exposure and HLA in healthy donors. PCR employed 60 Vbeta and 13 Jbeta primers. Profiled with immunoSEQ multiplex PCR; TCRdb holds only in-frame clones, not every one. The sample includes 100,000 to 150,000 clones, approximately 80% of them seen just once. Findings and limits, study-wide: Later on, analysis showed that most CMV-associated TCR beta chains appeared to be HLA-restricted. Per a later analysis, HLA-associated TCR beta chains showed more clonal expansion than other, equally common TCR beta chains. Diagnosis of cytomegalovirus status made by the classifier reportedly showed high specificity and sensitivity.

The sequence came from a girl aged 2 to 9 in good health and CMV-seronegative. Material for sequencing was PBMCs. This chain joins TRBV19 and TRBJ2-3; D ambiguous. The CDR3 region is CASSISRDTQYF. The CDR3, as DNA: TGTGCCAGTAGTATTTCCAGAGATACGCAGTATTTT.